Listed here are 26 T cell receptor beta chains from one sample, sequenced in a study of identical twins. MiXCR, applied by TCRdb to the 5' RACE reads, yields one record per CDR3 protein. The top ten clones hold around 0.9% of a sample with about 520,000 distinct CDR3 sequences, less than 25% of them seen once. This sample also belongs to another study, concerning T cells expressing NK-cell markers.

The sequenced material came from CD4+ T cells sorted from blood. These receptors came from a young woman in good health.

The CDR3: CASSRAQGNGELFF. The CDR3 bases are TGCGCCAGCAGTAGGGCACAGGGGAACGGGGAGCTGTTTTTT. The V and J genes are TRBV5-1 and TRBJ2-2; 7 nucleotides line up with TRBD1. V trimming: 5 bases; J trimming: 7 bases; junction bases outside the gene matches: 8. Per germline, CDR1 SGHRS and CDR2 YFSETQ. The CDR3 consists of 14 residues. Full variable domain (remainder filled in from reference TRBV5-1 and TRBJ2-2): KAGVTQTPRYLIKTRGQQVTLSCSPISGHRSVSWYQQTPGQGLQFLFEYFSETQRNKGNFPGRFSGRQFSNSRSEMNVSTLELGDSALYLCASSRAQGNGELFFGEGSRLTVL.

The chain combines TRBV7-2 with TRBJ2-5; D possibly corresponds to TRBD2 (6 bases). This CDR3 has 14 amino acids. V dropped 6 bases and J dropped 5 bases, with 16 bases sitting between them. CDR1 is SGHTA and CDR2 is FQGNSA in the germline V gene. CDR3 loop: CASRLQMGRETQYF. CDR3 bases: TGTGCCAGCAGGCTTCAGATGGGGAGGGAGACCCAGTACTTC. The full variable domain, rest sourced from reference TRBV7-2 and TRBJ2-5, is GAGVSQSPSNKVTEKGKDVELRCDPISGHTALYWYRQSLGQGLEFLIYFQGNSAPDKSGLPSDRFSAERTGGSVSTLTIQRTQQEDSAVYLCASRLQMGRETQYFGPGTRLLVL.

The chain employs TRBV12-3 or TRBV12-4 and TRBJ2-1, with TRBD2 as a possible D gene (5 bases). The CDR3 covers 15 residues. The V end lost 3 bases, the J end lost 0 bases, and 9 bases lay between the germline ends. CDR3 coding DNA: TGTGCCAGCAGTTTGCCTGGGAGCTCCTACAATGAGCAGTTCTTC. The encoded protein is CASSLPGSSYNEQFF.

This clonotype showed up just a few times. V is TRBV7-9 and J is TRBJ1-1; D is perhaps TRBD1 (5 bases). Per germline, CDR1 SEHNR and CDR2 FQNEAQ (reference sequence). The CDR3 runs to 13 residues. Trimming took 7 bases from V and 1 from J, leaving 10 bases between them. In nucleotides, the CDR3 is TGTGCCAGCAACGGGGACGGGAACACTGAAGCTTTCTTT. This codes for CASNGDGNTEAFF.

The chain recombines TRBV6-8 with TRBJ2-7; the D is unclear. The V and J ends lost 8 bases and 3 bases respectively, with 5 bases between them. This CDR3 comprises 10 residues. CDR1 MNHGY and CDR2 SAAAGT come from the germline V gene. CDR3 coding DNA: TGTGCCAGCCGTCTCTACGAGCAGTACTTC. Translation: CASRLYEQYF.

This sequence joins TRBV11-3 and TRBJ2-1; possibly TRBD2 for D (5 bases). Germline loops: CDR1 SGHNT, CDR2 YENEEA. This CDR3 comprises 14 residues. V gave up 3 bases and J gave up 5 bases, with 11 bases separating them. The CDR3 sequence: CASSFWGADNEQFF. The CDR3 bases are TGTGCCAGCAGCTTTTGGGGAGCAGACAATGAGCAGTTCTTC. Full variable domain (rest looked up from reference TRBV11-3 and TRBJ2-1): EAGVVQSPRYKIIEKKQPVAFWCNPISGHNTLYWYLQNLGQGPELLIRYENEEAVDDSQLPKDRFSAERLKGVDSTLKIQPAELGDSAVYLCASSFWGADNEQFFGPGTRLTVL.

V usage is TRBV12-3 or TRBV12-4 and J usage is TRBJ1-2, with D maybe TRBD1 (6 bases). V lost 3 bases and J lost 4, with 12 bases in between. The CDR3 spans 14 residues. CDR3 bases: TGTGCCAGCAGTTTTAGCCAACAGGGCTATGGCTACACCTTC. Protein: CASSFSQQGYGYTF.

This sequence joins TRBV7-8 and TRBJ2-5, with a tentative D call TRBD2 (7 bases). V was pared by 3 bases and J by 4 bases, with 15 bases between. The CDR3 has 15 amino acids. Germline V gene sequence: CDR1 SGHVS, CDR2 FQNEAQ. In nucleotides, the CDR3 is TGTGCCAGCAGCTTTTACGGGGGGCCGGGAGAGACCCAGTACTTC. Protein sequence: CASSFYGGPGETQYF.

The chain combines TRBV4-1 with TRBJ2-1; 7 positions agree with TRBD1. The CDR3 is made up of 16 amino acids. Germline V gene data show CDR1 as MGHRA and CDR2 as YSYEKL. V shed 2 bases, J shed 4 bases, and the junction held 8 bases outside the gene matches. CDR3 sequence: CASSQPNRDRYNEQFF. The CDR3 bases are TGCGCCAGCAGCCAACCAAACCGGGACAGATACAATGAGCAGTTCTTC.

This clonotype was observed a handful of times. The chain's CDR3 is CASSSIRDRETGELFF. CDR3 in DNA: TGTGCCAGCAGCTCCATCCGGGACAGGGAGACCGGGGAGCTGTTTTTT. The chain recombines TRBV5-6 with TRBJ2-2; 9 nucleotides line up with TRBD1. With 3 bases clipped from V and 5 bases from J, the junction kept 8 bases outside the gene matches. The germline V gene has CDR1 SGHDT and CDR2 YYEEEE. The CDR3 contains 16 residues.

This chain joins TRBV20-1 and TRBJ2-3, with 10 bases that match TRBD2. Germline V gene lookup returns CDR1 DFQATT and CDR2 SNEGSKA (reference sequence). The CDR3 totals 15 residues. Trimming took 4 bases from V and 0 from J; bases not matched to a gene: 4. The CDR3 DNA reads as TGCAGTGCTACCCCACTAGCGGGAAGCACAGATACGCAGTATTTT. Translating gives CSATPLAGSTDTQYF.

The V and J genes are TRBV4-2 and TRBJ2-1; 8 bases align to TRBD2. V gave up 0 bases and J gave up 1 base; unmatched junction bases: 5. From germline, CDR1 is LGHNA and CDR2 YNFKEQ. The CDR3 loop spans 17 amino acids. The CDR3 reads CASSQERGGGSYNEQFF. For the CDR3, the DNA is TGTGCCAGCAGCCAAGAACGGGGGGGTGGATCCTACAATGAGCAGTTCTTC.

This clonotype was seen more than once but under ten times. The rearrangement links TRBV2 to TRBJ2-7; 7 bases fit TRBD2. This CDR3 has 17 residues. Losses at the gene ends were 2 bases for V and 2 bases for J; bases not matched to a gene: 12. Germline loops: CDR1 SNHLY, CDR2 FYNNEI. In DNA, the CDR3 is TGTGCCAGCAGTGAAAATAGTTTCGGGGGGAGGGCCTACGAGCAGTACTTC. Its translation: CASSENSFGGRAYEQYF.

The CDR3 is CASSQLTETDTQYF. CDR3 bases: TGCGCCAGCAGCCAGCTGACAGAGACGGATACGCAGTATTTT. The V and J genes are TRBV4-3 and TRBJ2-3; TRBD1 might be the D (5 bases). This CDR3 contains 14 residues. Germline lookup yields CDR1 LGHNA and CDR2 YSLEER. V lost 3 bases to trimming and J lost 6 bases, with 13 bases between them.

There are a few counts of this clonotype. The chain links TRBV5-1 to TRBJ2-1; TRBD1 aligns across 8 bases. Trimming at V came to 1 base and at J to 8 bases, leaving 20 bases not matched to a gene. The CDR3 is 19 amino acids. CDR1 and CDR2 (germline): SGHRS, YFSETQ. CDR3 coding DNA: TGCGCCAGCAGCTTGCCAGGACAGGGTCACAGACTAGTGAGCGATGAGCAGTTCTTC. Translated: CASSLPGQGHRLVSDEQFF.

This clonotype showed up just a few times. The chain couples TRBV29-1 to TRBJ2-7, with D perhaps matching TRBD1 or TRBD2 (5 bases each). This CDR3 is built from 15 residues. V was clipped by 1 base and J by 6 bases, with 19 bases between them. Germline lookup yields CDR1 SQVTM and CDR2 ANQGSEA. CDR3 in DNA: TGCAGCGTTGAAGCCCAGGACTTGGTTGGGGGCGAGCAGTACTTC. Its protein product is CSVEAQDLVGGEQYF.

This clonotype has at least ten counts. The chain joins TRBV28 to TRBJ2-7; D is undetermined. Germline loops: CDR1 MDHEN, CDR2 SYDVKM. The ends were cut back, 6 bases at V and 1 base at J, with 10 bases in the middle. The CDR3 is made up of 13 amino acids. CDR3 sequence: CASRFGVSYEQYF. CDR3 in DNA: TGTGCCAGCAGATTTGGGGTTTCCTACGAGCAGTACTTC.

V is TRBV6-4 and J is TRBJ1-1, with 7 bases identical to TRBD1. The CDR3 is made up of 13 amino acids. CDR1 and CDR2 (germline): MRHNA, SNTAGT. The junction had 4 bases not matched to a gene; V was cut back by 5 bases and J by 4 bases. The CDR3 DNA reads TGTGCCAGCAGTCCGGGGACAGTCACTGAAGCTTTCTTT. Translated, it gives CASSPGTVTEAFF.

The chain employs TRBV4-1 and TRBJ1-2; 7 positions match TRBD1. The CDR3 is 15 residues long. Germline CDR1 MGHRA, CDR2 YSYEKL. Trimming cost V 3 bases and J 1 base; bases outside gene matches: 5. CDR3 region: CASSQTGTVNYGYTF. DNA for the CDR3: TGCGCCAGCAGCCAGACCGGGACAGTTAACTATGGCTACACCTTC.

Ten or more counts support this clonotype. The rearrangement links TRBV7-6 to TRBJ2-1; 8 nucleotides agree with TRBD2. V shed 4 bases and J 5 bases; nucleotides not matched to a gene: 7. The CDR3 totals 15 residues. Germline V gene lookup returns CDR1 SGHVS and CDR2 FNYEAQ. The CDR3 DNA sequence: TGTGCCAGCAGCTCGCTAGCGGGTCATGACAATGAGCAGTTCTTC. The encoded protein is CASSSLAGHDNEQFF.

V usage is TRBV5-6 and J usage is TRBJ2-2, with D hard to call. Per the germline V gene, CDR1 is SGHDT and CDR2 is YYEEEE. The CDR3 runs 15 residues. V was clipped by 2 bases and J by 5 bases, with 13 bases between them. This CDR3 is CASSLVSDGTGELFF. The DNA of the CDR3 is TGTGCCAGCAGCTTAGTTTCGGACGGTACCGGGGAGCTGTTTTTT.

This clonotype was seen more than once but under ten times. Here the CDR3 reads CASSSPTSRDIANEQFF. CDR3 in DNA: TGTGCCAGCAGCTCACCTACGTCGCGGGATATCGCAAATGAGCAGTTCTTC. The chain is built from TRBV7-8 and TRBJ2-1, with D perhaps TRBD2 (6 bases). Germline assignment: CDR1 SGHVS and CDR2 FQNEAQ. With 4 bases removed from V and 7 bases from J, the gap between germline ends came to 23 bases. CDR3 length: 17 amino acids.

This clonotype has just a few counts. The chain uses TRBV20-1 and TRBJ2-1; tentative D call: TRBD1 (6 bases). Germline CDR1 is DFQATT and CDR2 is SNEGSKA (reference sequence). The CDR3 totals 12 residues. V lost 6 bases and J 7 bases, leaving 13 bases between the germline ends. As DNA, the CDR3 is TGCAGTGCCCCCGAGAGGGGGAATGAGCAGTTCTTC. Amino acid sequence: CSAPERGNEQFF.

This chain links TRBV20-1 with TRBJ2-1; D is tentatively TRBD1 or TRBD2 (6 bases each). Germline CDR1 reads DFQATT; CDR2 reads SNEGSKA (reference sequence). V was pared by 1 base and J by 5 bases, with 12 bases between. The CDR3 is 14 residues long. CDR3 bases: TGCAGTGCTAGAGCGGAGGGGGGACACAATGAGCAGTTCTTC. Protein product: CSARAEGGHNEQFF.

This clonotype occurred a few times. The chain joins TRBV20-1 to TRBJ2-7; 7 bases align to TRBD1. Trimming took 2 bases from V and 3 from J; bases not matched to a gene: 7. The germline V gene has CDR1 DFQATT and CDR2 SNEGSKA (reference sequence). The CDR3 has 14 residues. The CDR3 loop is CSARLGQSYYEQYF. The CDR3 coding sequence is TGCAGTGCTAGATTGGGACAGAGTTACTACGAGCAGTACTTC.

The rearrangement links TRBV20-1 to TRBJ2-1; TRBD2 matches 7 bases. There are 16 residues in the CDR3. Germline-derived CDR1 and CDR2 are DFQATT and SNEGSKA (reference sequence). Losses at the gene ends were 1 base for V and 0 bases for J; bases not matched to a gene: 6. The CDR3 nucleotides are TGCAGTGCTAGAGCTCGGCTAGCGGACTCCTACAATGAGCAGTTCTTC. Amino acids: CSARARLADSYNEQFF.